This TCR beta chain was identified during a study of blood T cell repertoires in COVID-19. Looking at the study overall: The samples span acute and convalescent COVID-19 from the United States, Italy and Spain. Nucleic acid was either cDNA or gDNA, and it came from T cells, B-cell-depleted T cells, or PBMCs.

Data came from immunoSEQ multiplex PCR; TCRdb stores just in-frame clones and leaves some out. The sample yields about 200,000 clones, 80% to 90% seen once. The CDR3 covers 12 residues. CDR1 SGHRS and CDR2 YFSETQ come from the germline V gene. V was shortened by 0 bases and J by 2 bases, with 2 bases between the two germline ends. About this clone: The sample carries other DNA sequences with the same CDR3.

The sequence was obtained from a woman in her 70s with active or convalescent COVID-19. Sequences were obtained from peripheral blood. This chain links TRBV5-1 with TRBJ2-5; unclear D gene. Here the CDR3 reads CASSLAQETQYF. CDR3 nucleotides: TGCGCCAGCAGCTTGGCGCAAGAGACCCAGTACTTC.